This TCR beta chain stems from a study of T cells in Graves' hyperthyroidism and ophthalmopathy. Germline lookup yields CDR1 MNHEY and CDR2 SMNVEV (reference sequence). The CDR3 is made up of 11 amino acids. Deletions cut 6 bases from V and 4 bases from J, with 7 bases between. This clonotype was seen ten or more times. Clinical Activity Scores of at least 3, NOSPECS grades of at least 4 and durations under 3 months characterized ophthalmopathy patients. Regions amplified from RNA transcripts were the TCR beta CDR3 regions. The HTBI primer set served for first-round RT-PCR of the TCR CDR3. In TCRdb, the multiplex PCR reads were re-called with MiXCR into one record per CDR3 protein. The profile shows over 250,000 distinct CDR3 sequences, about 18% of them singletons.

This clonotype was sampled from a woman in her sixties with Graves' ophthalmopathy. Sequencing was carried out using blood. The rearrangement uses TRBV27 and TRBJ2-7; D is perhaps TRBD2 (5 bases). In DNA, the CDR3 is TGTGCCAGCAGGGGAGAATACGAGCAGTACTTC. It is translated as CASRGEYEQYF.